The 14 T cell receptor beta chains below come from one sample, sequenced in a study of cytomegalovirus exposure and HLA in healthy donors. It was with 60 Vbeta and 13 Jbeta primers that the PCR ran. This table comes from immunoSEQ multiplex PCR, and its TCRdb copy is limited to in-frame clones, with some not included. The table includes around 140,000 clones, 82% detected once. Sequenced material: PBMCs. These receptors came from a male donor in good health and CMV-seronegative.

CDR3 residues: CASSQGGGTDTQYF. In DNA, the CDR3 is TGCGCCAGCAGCCAAGGAGGCGGCACAGATACGCAGTATTTT. The V and J genes are TRBV4-3 and TRBJ2-3, with unresolved D. The CDR3 is 14 amino acids. V gave up 1 base and J gave up 1 base, with 6 bases separating them. Looked up from germline, CDR1 is LGHNA and CDR2 is YSLEER.

This chain connects TRBV7-2 to TRBJ2-5; 10 bases are a match to TRBD2. CDR1 is SGHTA and CDR2 is FQGNSA in the germline V gene. With 1 base clipped from V and 4 bases from J, the junction kept 3 bases outside the gene matches. CDR3 length: 15 amino acids. CDR3 in DNA: TGTGCCAGCAGCTTAGTAGCGGGAGGAGTAGAGACCCAGTACTTC. Translation: CASSLVAGGVETQYF.

CDR3 region: CASSVERGINTGELFF. The CDR3 DNA sequence: TGTGCCAGCAGCGTAGAACGGGGGATAAACACCGGGGAGCTGTTTTTT. The genes are TRBV9 and TRBJ2-2, with a tentative D call TRBD2 (6 bases). V lost 0 bases to trimming and J lost 2 bases, with 11 bases between them. The V gene's germline CDR1 is SGDLS and CDR2 YYNGEE. CDR3 size: 16 residues.

In its sample, this clone was seen once. The rearrangement uses TRBV7-2 and TRBJ1-5; possibly TRBD1 for D (6 bases). Trimming took off 6 bases at V and 6 bases at J, with 15 bases between the two ends. CDR1 SGHTA and CDR2 FQGNSA come from the germline V gene. The CDR3 totals 14 residues. CDR3 residues: CASRPTGWSQPQHF. The CDR3 DNA is TGTGCCAGCAGGCCGACAGGTTGGAGTCAGCCCCAGCATTTT.

The V gene is TRBV28, the J gene TRBJ2-7, with 7 bases identical to TRBD1. The ends lost 5 bases at V and 4 bases at J; junction bases unmatched: 8. The CDR3 length is 14 residues. Looked up from germline, CDR1 is MDHEN and CDR2 is SYDVKM. The CDR3 DNA reads TGTGCCAGCAGTCTCCGGGACAGCCTTTACGAGCAGTACTTC. It translates to CASSLRDSLYEQYF.

V and J are TRBV6-5 and TRBJ1-3; a weak D match, TRBD1 (5 bases). V was cut by 4 bases and J by 2 bases, with 12 bases left in between. Germline CDR1 reads MNHEY; CDR2 reads SVGAGI. The CDR3 loop spans 15 amino acids. The CDR3 DNA is TGTGCCAGCAGTTTCAGGGTTGGAGCTGGAAACACCATATATTTT. As protein: CASSFRVGAGNTIYF.

This sequence joins TRBV7-6 and TRBJ2-7, with 8 bases that match TRBD2. Per germline, CDR1 SGHVS and CDR2 FNYEAQ. V was pared by 5 bases and J by 1 base, with 7 bases of the junction left unmatched. The CDR3 spans 15 residues. CDR3 in amino acids: CASSSRSGRSYEQYF. CDR3 DNA sequence: TGTGCCAGCAGCAGTCGGAGCGGGAGATCCTACGAGCAGTACTTC. Looking up the rest from reference TRBV7-6 and TRBJ2-7 gives the full variable domain: GAGVSQSPRYKVTKRGQDVALRCDPISGHVSLYWYRQALGQGPEFLTYFNYEAQQDKSGLPNDRFSAERPEGSISTLTIQRTEQRDSAMYRCASSSRSGRSYEQYFGPGTRLTVT.

This clone was recorded only once. The J gene is TRBJ2-7, the V gene TRBV19; 10 bases align to TRBD2. The CDR3 spans 15 residues. The germline V gene encodes CDR1 LNHDA and CDR2 SQIVND (reference sequence). The junction had 7 bases not matched to a gene; V was cut back by 5 bases and J by 3 bases. CDR3 sequence reads: CASSEGLADLYEQYF. The CDR3 coding sequence is TGTGCCAGTAGTGAAGGACTAGCGGACCTCTACGAGCAGTACTTC. Based on the CDR3 plus reference TRBV19 and TRBJ2-7, the full variable domain is DGGITQSPKYLFRKEGQNVTLSCEQNLNHDAMYWYRQDPGQGLRLIYYSQIVNDFQKGDIAEGYSVSREKKESFPLTVTSAQKNPTAFYLCASSEGLADLYEQYFGPGTRLTVT.

This chain uses TRBV9 with TRBJ2-1; the D is unclear. V lost 6 bases and J 8 bases, leaving 15 bases between the germline ends. CDR1 SGDLS and CDR2 YYNGEE come from the germline V gene. This CDR3 region has 13 residues. The CDR3 protein is CASTTELGDEQFF. The CDR3 region has the DNA TGTGCCAGCACGACGGAGCTAGGCGATGAGCAGTTCTTC.

The rearrangement uses TRBV27 and TRBJ1-2, with D uncertain. The CDR3 runs to 14 residues. Trimming stripped 4 bases from V and 4 bases from J, with 13 bases between. The germline CDR1 and CDR2 sequences are MNHEY and SMNVEV (reference sequence). CDR3 DNA: TGTGCCAGCAGTTCGCCGAGGGTGGGCTATGGCTACACCTTC. Translated, it gives CASSSPRVGYGYTF.

The rearrangement uses TRBV5-4 and TRBJ2-5, with 12 bases fitting TRBD2. The CDR3 covers 16 residues. CDR1 is SGHNT, CDR2 YYREEE, per germline (reference sequence). The trim removed 2 bases at V and 4 bases at J, leaving 6 bases unmatched. As DNA, the CDR3 is TGTGCCAGCAGCTTCAGACTAGCGGGAGTGAGAGAGACCCAGTACTTC. This encodes CASSFRLAGVRETQYF.

The gene calls are TRBV14 and TRBJ2-7, with TRBD2 as a possible D gene (6 bases). CDR1 SGHDN and CDR2 FVKESK come from the germline V gene. The germline V and J ends were trimmed by 3 bases and 5 bases, with 17 bases remaining between them. The CDR3 loop spans 15 amino acids. CDR3 bases: TGTGCCAGCAGCCAGGCACTCGGGGGAGCGGACGAGCAGTACTTC. This translates into CASSQALGGADEQYF.

Concerning this clone itself: A read error may account for a junction end that differs from germline. This chain connects TRBV30 to TRBJ2-7; D is undetermined. Per germline, CDR1 GTSNPN and CDR2 SVGIG (reference sequence). The CDR3 runs to 12 residues. The CDR3 DNA is TGTGCCTGGAGTGAAAATCGGTACGGGCAGTACTTC. It encodes CAWSENRYGQYF.

The V gene is TRBV25-1, the J gene TRBJ2-7; 14 positions match TRBD2. CDR1 is MGHDK, CDR2 SYGVNS, per germline. The CDR3 has 15 amino acids. V lost 8 bases to trimming and J lost 5 bases; unmatched junction nucleotides: 8. The CDR3 loop reads CASSSGTSGGNEQYF. CDR3 nucleotide sequence: TGTGCCAGCTCCTCCGGGACTAGCGGGGGTAACGAGCAGTACTTC.